This TCR beta chain comes out of a study of T cells in localized non-small cell lung cancer. Sequenced by immunoSEQ multiplex PCR; TCRdb stores in-frame clones only, minus some. The table records approximately 37,000 clones, around nine tenths of them present only once. Specimen: peripheral blood, collected before any cancer treatment. This sequence originates from a man aged 18 to 49 with stage I lung adenocarcinoma.

Here the CDR3 reads CASSRGLGPFYNSPLHF. CDR3 DNA sequence: TGCGCCAGCAGCAGGGGCCTGGGCCCCTTTTATAATTCACCCCTCCACTTT. V usage is TRBV4-3 and J usage is TRBJ1-6; D may be TRBD1 (5 bases). Deletions cut 5 bases from V and 4 bases from J, with 18 bases between. Germline values: CDR1 LGHNA, CDR2 YSLEER. The CDR3 spans 17 residues.